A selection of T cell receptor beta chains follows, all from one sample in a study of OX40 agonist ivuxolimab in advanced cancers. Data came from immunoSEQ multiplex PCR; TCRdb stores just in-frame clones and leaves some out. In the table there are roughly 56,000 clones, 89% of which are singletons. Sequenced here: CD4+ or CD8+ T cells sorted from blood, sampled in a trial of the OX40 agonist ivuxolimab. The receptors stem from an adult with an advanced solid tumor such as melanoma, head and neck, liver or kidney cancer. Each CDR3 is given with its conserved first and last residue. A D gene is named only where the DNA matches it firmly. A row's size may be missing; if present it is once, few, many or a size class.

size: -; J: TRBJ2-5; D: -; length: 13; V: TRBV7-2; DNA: TGTGCCAGCAGCTCCCCGGGGGAAGAGACCCAGTACTTC; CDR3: CASSSPGEETQYF
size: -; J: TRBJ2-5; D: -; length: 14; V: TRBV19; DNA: TGTGCCAGTAGTATTGTGGCAGAACGGGAGACCCAGTACTTC; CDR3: CASSIVAERETQYF
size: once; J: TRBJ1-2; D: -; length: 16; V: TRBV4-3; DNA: TGCGCCAGCAGCCAAGACGGGGGACCTACACTCTATGGCTACACCTTC; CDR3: CASSQDGGPTLYGYTF
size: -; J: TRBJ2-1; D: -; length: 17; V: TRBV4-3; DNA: TGCGCCAGCAGCCAAGTACCCGGCGGGAATGCTTACAATGAGCAGTTCTTC; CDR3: CASSQVPGGNAYNEQFF
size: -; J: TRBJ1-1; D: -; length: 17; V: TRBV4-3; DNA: TGCGCCAGCAGCAGCAAAGGGGGGATCGGGGTGAGCACTGAAGCTTTCTTT; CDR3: CASSSKGGIGVSTEAFF
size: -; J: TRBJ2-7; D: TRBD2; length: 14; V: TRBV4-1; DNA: TGCGCCAGCAGCCAAGCTAGCGGGAGCTACGAGCAGTACTTC; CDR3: CASSQASGSYEQYF
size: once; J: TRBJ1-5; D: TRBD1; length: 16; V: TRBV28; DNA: TGTGCCAGCACCTCGACAGGGGGCGCGGGTAATCAGCCCCAGCATTTT; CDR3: CASTSTGGAGNQPQHF
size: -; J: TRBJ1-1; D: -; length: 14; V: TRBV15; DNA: TGTGCCACCAGCAGAGATCATGCGAACACTGAAGCTTTCTTT; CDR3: CATSRDHANTEAFF
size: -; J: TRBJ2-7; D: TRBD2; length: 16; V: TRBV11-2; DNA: TGTGCCAGCAGCTTTGGGACTAGCGGGAGCGGGTACGAGCAGTACTTC; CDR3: CASSFGTSGSGYEQYF
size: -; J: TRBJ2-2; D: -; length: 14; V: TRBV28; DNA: TGTGCCACCCAAGCTTACGCTCAGGACGGGGAGCTGTTTTTT; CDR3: CATQAYAQDGELFF
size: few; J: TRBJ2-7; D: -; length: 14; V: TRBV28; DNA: TGTGCCAGCACCTGGACCGGGACACTCTACGAGCAGTACTTC; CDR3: CASTWTGTLYEQYF
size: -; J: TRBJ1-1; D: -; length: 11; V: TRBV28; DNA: TGTGCCAGCAGTTTGACAGCTGAAGCTTTCTTT; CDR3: CASSLTAEAFF
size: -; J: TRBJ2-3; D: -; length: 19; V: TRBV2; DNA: TGTGCCAGCAGTGGTCCATTAGCCAGGGAGATTCCTAGCACAGATACGCAGTATTTT; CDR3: CASSGPLAREIPSTDTQYF
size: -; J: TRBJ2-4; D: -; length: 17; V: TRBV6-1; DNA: TGTGCCAGCAGTGAAGAGGGACGCATTCTAGCCAAAAACATTCAGTACTTC; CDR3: CASSEEGRILAKNIQYF
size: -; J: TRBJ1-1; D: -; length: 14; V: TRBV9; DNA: TGTGCCAGCAGCCCCCTGGGGGTCGGCACTGAAGCTTTCTTT; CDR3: CASSPLGVGTEAFF
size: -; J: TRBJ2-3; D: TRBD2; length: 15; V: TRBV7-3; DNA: TGTGCCAGCAGTTCCGGGACTAGCGGCACAGATACGCAGTATTTT; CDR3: CASSSGTSGTDTQYF
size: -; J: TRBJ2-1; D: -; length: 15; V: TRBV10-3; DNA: TGTGCCATCAGTGATCAAGGTCGCTCTGGCAATGAGCAGTTCTTC; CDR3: CAISDQGRSGNEQFF
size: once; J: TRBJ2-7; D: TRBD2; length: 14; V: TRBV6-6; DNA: TGTGCCAGCAGGGAGACTAGCGGGAGCTACGAGCAGTACTTC; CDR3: CASRETSGSYEQYF
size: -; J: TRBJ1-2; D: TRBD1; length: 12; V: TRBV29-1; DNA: TGCAGCGTACCAACAGGGGCGCAGGGCTACACCTTC; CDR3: CSVPTGAQGYTF
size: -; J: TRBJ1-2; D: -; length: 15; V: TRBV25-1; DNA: TGTGCCAGCAGTGAGTCAGGCGCCCCTACCCCTGGCTACACCTTC; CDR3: CASSESGAPTPGYTF
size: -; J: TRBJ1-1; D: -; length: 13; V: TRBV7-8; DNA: TGTGCCAGCAGCTTAAATGGGGAAACTGAAGCTTTCTTT; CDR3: CASSLNGETEAFF
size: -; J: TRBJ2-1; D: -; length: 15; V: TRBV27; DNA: TGTGCCAGCAGTTTATACCTCGCGGCGACCAATGAGCAGTTCTTC; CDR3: CASSLYLAATNEQFF
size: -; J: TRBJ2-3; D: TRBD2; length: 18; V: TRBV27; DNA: TGTGCCAGCCGTCCGGGACTAGCGGGAGTTCTTAACACAGATACGCAGTATTTT; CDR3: CASRPGLAGVLNTDTQYF
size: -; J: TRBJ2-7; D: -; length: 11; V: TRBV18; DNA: TGTGCCAGCTCCTCGTCGAGCGAGCAGTACTTC; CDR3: CASSSSSEQYF
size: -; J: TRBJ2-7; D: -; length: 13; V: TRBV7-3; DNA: TGTGCCAGCAGCTTAGCTAGCAACTACGAGCAGTACTTC; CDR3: CASSLASNYEQYF
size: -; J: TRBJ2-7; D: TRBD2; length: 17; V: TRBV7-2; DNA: TGTGCCAGCAGCTTAGCGGGACTAGCGGGAGGTCCCCACGAGCAGTACTTC; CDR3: CASSLAGLAGGPHEQYF
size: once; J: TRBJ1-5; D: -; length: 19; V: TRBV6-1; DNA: TGTGCCAGCAGTGAGTGGTTGGTTAGGGGGACATATAGCAATCAGCCCCAGCATTTT; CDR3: CASSEWLVRGTYSNQPQHF
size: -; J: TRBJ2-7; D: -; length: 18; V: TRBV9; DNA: TGTGCCAGCAGCGTAGGGGGGTTCGACAGGTTGAGTTTGCACGAGCAGTACTTC; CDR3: CASSVGGFDRLSLHEQYF
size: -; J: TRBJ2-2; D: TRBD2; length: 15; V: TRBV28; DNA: TGTGCCAGCAGTTTCCTACCAGCTAGCGGCGGGGAGCTGTTTTTT; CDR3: CASSFLPASGGELFF
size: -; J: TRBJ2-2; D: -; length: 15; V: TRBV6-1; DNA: TGTGCCAGCAGTGCGCCGGGACTCCTTCGAAGTGAGCTGTTTTTT; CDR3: CASSAPGLLRSELFF
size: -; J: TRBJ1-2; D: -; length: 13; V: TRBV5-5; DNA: TGTGCCAGCAGCCCGCCAGGGCATGATGGCTACACCTTC; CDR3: CASSPPGHDGYTF
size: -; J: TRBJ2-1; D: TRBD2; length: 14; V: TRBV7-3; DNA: TGTGCCAGCAGCTCTCTAGCGGGAGTTGATGAGCAGTTCTTC; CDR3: CASSSLAGVDEQFF
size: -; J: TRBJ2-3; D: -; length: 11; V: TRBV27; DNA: TGTGCCAGCAGACATCATGGTACGCAGTATTTT; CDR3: CASRHHGTQYF
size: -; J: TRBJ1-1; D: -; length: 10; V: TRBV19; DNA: TGTGCGAGTAGAAACACTGAAGCTTTCTTT; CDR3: CASRNTEAFF
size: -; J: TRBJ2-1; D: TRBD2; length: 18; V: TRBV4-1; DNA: TGCGCCAGCAGCCAAAGAAGGGAGTTAGCGGGAGTCCACAATGAGCAGTTCTTC; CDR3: CASSQRRELAGVHNEQFF
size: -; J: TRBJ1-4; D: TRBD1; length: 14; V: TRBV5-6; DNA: TGTGCCAGCAGCATGGGACAGGCCGATGAAAAACTGTTTTTT; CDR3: CASSMGQADEKLFF
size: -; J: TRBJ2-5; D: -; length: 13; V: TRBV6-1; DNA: TGTGCCAGCAGTGCGGGACCCCAAGAGACCCAGTACTTC; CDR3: CASSAGPQETQYF
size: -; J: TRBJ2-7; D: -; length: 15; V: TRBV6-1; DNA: TGTGCCAGCTCATGGTCCCAGGGGATCTCTTACGAGCAGTACTTC; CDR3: CASSWSQGISYEQYF
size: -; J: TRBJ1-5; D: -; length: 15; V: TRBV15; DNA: TGTGCCACCAGCATGGAAGGGAATTGGAATCAGCCCCAGCATTTT; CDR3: CATSMEGNWNQPQHF
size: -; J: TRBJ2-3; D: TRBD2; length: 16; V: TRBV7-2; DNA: TGTGCCAGCAGCTTAGTCGCGGGAGGGAACACAGATACGCAGTATTTT; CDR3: CASSLVAGGNTDTQYF
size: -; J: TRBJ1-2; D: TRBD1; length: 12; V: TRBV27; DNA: TGTGCCAGCAGTTCCGGACAGGGTGTCTACACCTTC; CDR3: CASSSGQGVYTF
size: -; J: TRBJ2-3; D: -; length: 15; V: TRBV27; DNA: TGTGCCAGCAGAATGTGGGACCGGCCACACGATACGCAGTATTTT; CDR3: CASRMWDRPHDTQYF